A selection of T cell receptor beta chains follows, all from one sample in a study of response to subunit inactivated influenza vaccine. TCRdb re-analysed the RT-PCR reads in MiXCR, keeping a single row per CDR3 protein. This table has hundreds of thousands of distinct CDR3 sequences, about 25% appearing once. Sample: CD4+ T cells sorted from PBMCs, taken more than 4 days after vaccination. The source of these receptors is a man aged 50 to 60 who received an inactivated influenza vaccine. The CDR3 runs from the conserved cysteine through the conserved F or W. D genes are given only for firm matches. Clone size is not always given. Where it is, it says once, few, many or a class for expanded clones.

TRBJ1-1,few,.,TRBV5-1,15,TGCGCCAGCAGAGGAGGTTACCACCACGACACTGAAGCTTTCTTT,CASRGGYHHDTEAFF
TRBJ1-2,many,.,TRBV5-1,13,TGCGCCAGCAGCTTCGGACAGAACTATGGCTACACCTTC,CASSFGQNYGYTF
TRBJ2-1,few,.,TRBV4-2,15,TGTGCCAGCAGCCAAATAAAGGGGAGAGGCGAAGAGCAGTTCTTC,CASSQIKGRGEEQFF
TRBJ1-1,few,.,TRBV6-1,14,TGTGCCAGCAGTCCAACGGGCAAAGGGCTTCTGACTTTCTTT,CASSPTGKGLLTFF
TRBJ2-2,.,TRBD1,TRBV18,15,TGTGCCAGCTCACCACGGGACAGGTCCACCGGGGAGCTGTTTTTT,CASSPRDRSTGELFF
TRBJ2-5,.,.,TRBV2,15,TGTGCCAGCAGTGAGTTGGCAGGGGCACAAGAGACCCAGTACTTC,CASSELAGAQETQYF
TRBJ2-7,.,.,TRBV7-2,14,TGTGCCAGCAGTGAAACCGGGGTACTCGACGAGCAGTACTTC,CASSETGVLDEQYF
TRBJ2-4,many,TRBD1,TRBV29-1,12,TGCAGCGTTGGACAGGGAAGGGGCATTCAGTACTTC,CSVGQGRGIQYF
TRBJ2-3,few,.,TRBV4-2,14,TGTGCCAGCAGCCAAGTTGTTTCTACAGATACGCAGTATTTT,CASSQVVSTDTQYF
TRBJ1-1,.,TRBD1,TRBV10-3,14,TGTGCCATCAGACAGGGACAGCACTCCTGGGAAGCTTTCTTT,CAIRQGQHSWEAFF
TRBJ1-2,few,TRBD1,TRBV7-9,15,TGTGCCAGCAGCTCGACAGGGGGCGGAGGTTATGGCTACACCTTC,CASSSTGGGGYGYTF
TRBJ2-3,few,TRBD2,TRBV20-1,15,TGCAGTGCGGAGCGGGCGGGGGGCCTCACAGATACGCAGTATTTT,CSAERAGGLTDTQYF
TRBJ2-2,few,.,TRBV20-1,13,TGCAGTGCTAGAGGCCCGAACACCGGGGAGCTGTTTTTT,CSARGPNTGELFF
TRBJ2-3,.,TRBD2,TRBV28,15,TGTGCCAGCAATGGACTAGCGGGATACACAGATACGCAGTATTTT,CASNGLAGYTDTQYF
TRBJ2-7,.,TRBD2,TRBV5-6,15,TGTGCCAGCAGCTCTATAGCGGGAGGAGTTTACGAGCAGTACTTC,CASSSIAGGVYEQYF
TRBJ2-2,.,TRBD2,TRBV14,13,TGTGCCAGCGGCACGGGACTATACGGGGAGCTGTTTTTT,CASGTGLYGELFF
TRBJ2-7,.,.,TRBV6-2/TRBV6-3,12,TGTGCCAGCGGTCGGGGGATCATGGAGCAGTACTTC,CASGRGIMEQYF
TRBJ1-6,.,.,TRBV11-2,17,TGTGCCAGCAGCTTAACGTTTCTAAGCTCCTATAATTCACCCCTCCACTTT,CASSLTFLSSYNSPLHF
TRBJ2-5,.,TRBD1,TRBV29-1,15,TGCAGCTTCTCAAAGAGGGACAGGGGGCGAGAGACCCAGTACTTC,CSFSKRDRGRETQYF
TRBJ1-1,.,.,TRBV29-1,14,TGCAGCGCCCGAAGGTCACAGGTGAACACTGAAGCTTTCTTT,CSARRSQVNTEAFF
TRBJ2-5,few,.,TRBV5-1,15,TGCGCCAGCAGGGATCTGCGAGGGGTCCAAGAGACCCAGTACTTC,CASRDLRGVQETQYF
TRBJ1-4,.,.,TRBV4-1,15,TGCGCCAGCAGCCTTTCGACAGGCTATAATGAAAAACTGTTTTTT,CASSLSTGYNEKLFF
TRBJ1-6,.,.,TRBV5-5,16,TGTGCCAGCAGCTTGGAAGTTCTCGTCTATAATTCACCCCTCCACTTT,CASSLEVLVYNSPLHF
TRBJ2-3,few,.,TRBV5-5,15,TGTGCCAGCAGCTTTCTCTCCGTTTCCACAGATACGCAGTATTTT,CASSFLSVSTDTQYF
TRBJ2-3,few,TRBD1,TRBV7-2,15,TGTGCCAGCAGCCCACGACAGGGCCCCACAGATACGCAGTATTTT,CASSPRQGPTDTQYF
TRBJ2-3,.,TRBD1,TRBV12-3/TRBV12-4,17,TGTACCTGCTGCCTTCCCCCGGGACAGGGTAAATCAGATACGCAGTATTTT,CTCCLPPGQGKSDTQYF
TRBJ1-2,.,TRBD1,TRBV6-2/TRBV6-3,12,TGTGCCAGCACGGACAGGGTCTCTGGCTACACCTTC,CASTDRVSGYTF
TRBJ2-5,many,TRBD2,TRBV7-3,13,TGTGCCAGCAGCATAGCGGGGGGGGAGACCCAGTACTTC,CASSIAGGETQYF
TRBJ2-1,many,TRBD2,TRBV12-3/TRBV12-4,16,TGTGCCAGCAGCCTCCGACTAGCGGGGTATAACAATGAGCAGTTCTTC,CASSLRLAGYNNEQFF
TRBJ2-5,few,TRBD1,TRBV5-5,15,TGTGCCAGCAGCTTGATCTTCCAGGGGGAAGAGACCCAGTACTTC,CASSLIFQGEETQYF
TRBJ1-2,.,TRBD1,TRBV5-1,15,TGCGCCAGCAGCTTGATTGGACAGGGAGGGAATGGCTACACCTTC,CASSLIGQGGNGYTF
TRBJ2-2,few,.,TRBV11-3,16,TGTGCCAGCAGCTTAGATCGGAACGCGAACACCGGGGAGCTGTTTTTT,CASSLDRNANTGELFF
TRBJ2-2,few,TRBD1,TRBV10-3,17,TGTGCCATCAGTGAGATTGCAGGGGGTTTGAACACCGGGGAGCTGTTTTTT,CAISEIAGGLNTGELFF
TRBJ2-1,.,.,TRBV11-2,14,TGTGCCAGCACCTGGGGTCTTTCCTACAATGAGCAGTTCTTC,CASTWGLSYNEQFF
TRBJ2-5,few,TRBD2,TRBV28,14,TGTGCCAGCATTCCCCTGGGGGGGGGGACGGAAGAGTACTTC,CASIPLGGGTEEYF
TRBJ2-7,.,TRBD1,TRBV5-5,15,TGTGCCAGCAGCGGCTCCGGGACAGGGGTCTACGAGCAGTACTTC,CASSGSGTGVYEQYF
TRBJ1-5,few,.,TRBV7-2,13,TGTGCCAGCAGCTTTTCGGGCCTTCAGCCCCAGCATTTT,CASSFSGLQPQHF
TRBJ2-7,few,.,TRBV12-3/TRBV12-4,13,TGTGCCAGCAGTTGGGCCAATGGCTACGAGCAGTACTTC,CASSWANGYEQYF
TRBJ2-7,.,TRBD2,TRBV6-5,16,TGTGCCAGCAGTTACTCGACTGTGGGAGGGTCCTACGAGCAGTACTTC,CASSYSTVGGSYEQYF
TRBJ1-1,.,.,TRBV25-1,11,TGTGCCAGCAGTGAGACCACTGAAGCTTTCTTT,CASSETTEAFF
TRBJ2-7,.,.,TRBV12-3/TRBV12-4,13,TGTGCCAGCAGGAAAAAGTCCCATAACGAGCAGTACTTC,CASRKKSHNEQYF
TRBJ1-2,.,.,TRBV6-2/TRBV6-3,14,TGTGCCAGCAGTTACACGGCGAGGGGCTTTGGCTACACCTTC,CASSYTARGFGYTF
TRBJ2-7,once,.,TRBV6-2/TRBV6-3,14,TGTGCCAGCAGTTACTTTCGGGAGTCAATCGAGCAGTACTTC,CASSYFRESIEQYF
TRBJ1-1,.,TRBD1,TRBV5-1,12,TGCGCCAGCAGCGCAGGGGGCACTGAAGCTTTCTTT,CASSAGGTEAFF
TRBJ1-1,.,.,TRBV7-2,14,TGTGCCAGCAGCTTAACACACCTGAACACTGAAGCTTTCTTT,CASSLTHLNTEAFF
TRBJ1-5,.,.,TRBV11-2,15,TGTGCCAGCAGCTTGGCTCTAGCCGGCACAGATACGCAGCATTTT,CASSLALAGTDTQHF
TRBJ2-2,.,TRBD2,TRBV24-1,16,TGTGCCACCAGTGATTCCAGCGGGAGGGCCTCCGGGGAGCTGTTTTTT,CATSDSSGRASGELFF
TRBJ2-5,.,TRBD2,TRBV5-6,19,TGTGCCAGCAGCTTGTGGGCTAGCGGGGTAGCATGGTACCAAGAGACCCAGTACTTC,CASSLWASGVAWYQETQYF
TRBJ2-1,.,.,TRBV28,12,TGTGCCAGCAGTTCGGCCGGGCGGTGGCAGTTCTTC,CASSSAGRWQFF
TRBJ1-1,few,.,TRBV27,13,TGTGCCAGCAGGGAGACAGGAGGCACTGAAGCTTTCTTT,CASRETGGTEAFF
TRBJ1-5,.,.,TRBV12-3/TRBV12-4,15,TGTGCCAGCAGTTTGCGGCACCTAAGCAATCAGCCCCAGCATTTT,CASSLRHLSNQPQHF
TRBJ2-3,.,.,TRBV6-2/TRBV6-3,15,TGTGCCAGCAGTTACAGTGGGCATGTTACAGATACGCAGTATTTT,CASSYSGHVTDTQYF
TRBJ2-3,few,.,TRBV20-1,15,TGCAGTGCTAGCTGGCGTGTGGGCAGCACAGATACGCAGTATTTT,CSASWRVGSTDTQYF
TRBJ1-3,.,.,TRBV7-9,15,TGTGCCAGCAGCGGGGACACATTAGGGGGAAACACCATATATTTT,CASSGDTLGGNTIYF